Sequencing of this T cell receptor (beta chain) was carried out in a study of blood T cells in healthy people across ages. The CDR3 contains 16 residues. Germline V gene data show CDR1 as SGHTA and CDR2 as FQGNSA. V dropped 5 bases and J dropped 3 bases, with 14 bases sitting between them. Sample-barcoded 5' priming and a J-beta primer mix drove a second PCR of roughly 7 to 11 cycles. One entry per CDR3 protein, called by TCRdb with MiXCR from the 5' RACE reads. The top ten hold roughly 6.3% of the sample, which has 1,500,000 or so distinct CDR3 sequences, 59% seen once. Extraction yielded at least 5 micrograms of total RNA per sample. As to this clonotype: Its antigen remains unknown.

General observations from the study: It was held that the diversity estimates obtained from one million T cells were underestimates.

Sequencing used blood. This TCR came from a man aged 18 to 35 in good health. The chain is built from TRBV7-2 and TRBJ2-6; D may be TRBD1 or TRBD2 (5 bases each). CDR3: CASSLTGLRGANVLTF. The CDR3 coding sequence is TGTGCCAGCAGCCTAACGGGGCTCCGTGGGGCCAACGTCCTGACTTTC.